Below, one TCR beta chain is given with its context. After removal of 4 bases from V and 5 bases from J, the junction contained 7 bases not matched to a gene. This CDR3 region has 13 residues. Germline V gene sequence: CDR1 SQVTM, CDR2 ANQGSEA. This sample was taken from a study of blood T cell repertoires in COVID-19. Only in-frame clones appear in the TCRdb table, and some are missing; sequencing was by immunoSEQ multiplex PCR. In the table there are 150,000 to 200,000 clones, 81% of which are singletons. The receptor was isolated from a woman older than 75 with COVID-19, enrolled during active disease. V usage is TRBV29-1 and J usage is TRBJ2-7; 8 nucleotides line up with TRBD2. Sequences were obtained from peripheral blood. The chain's CDR3 is CSVGSGDYHEQYF. CDR3 coding DNA: TGCAGCGTTGGTAGCGGGGATTACCACGAGCAGTACTTC.